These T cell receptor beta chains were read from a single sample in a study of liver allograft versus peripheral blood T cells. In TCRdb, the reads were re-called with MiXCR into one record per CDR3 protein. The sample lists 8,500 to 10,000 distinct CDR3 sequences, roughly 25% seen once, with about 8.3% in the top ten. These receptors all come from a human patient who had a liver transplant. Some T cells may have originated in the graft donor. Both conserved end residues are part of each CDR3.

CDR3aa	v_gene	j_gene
CASSSGQGAYEQYF	TRBV5-5	TRBJ2-7
CASSFQGGGEAFF	TRBV27	TRBJ1-1
CATSDPSTDTQYF	TRBV24-1	TRBJ2-3
CASTRDRENEQFF	TRBV10-1	TRBJ2-1
CASSSNPNTEAFF	TRBV7-9	TRBJ1-1
CSGGSGGVYEQYF	TRBV20-1	TRBJ2-7
CSASGAGGGQPQHF	TRBV20-1	TRBJ1-5
CASSPGGTLRVGETQYF	TRBV6-6	TRBJ2-5
CASKRTSGIQETQYF	TRBV6-1	TRBJ2-5
CASSPAGGSNQPQHF	TRBV12-3/TRBV12-4	TRBJ1-5
CASSPWADTQYF	TRBV7-2	TRBJ2-3
CASSIIRGAQETQYF	TRBV19	TRBJ2-5
CSAQFSNQPQHF	TRBV20-1	TRBJ1-5
CASSDGNLKETQYF	TRBV6-1	TRBJ2-5
CASSVDGTGGTDTQYF	TRBV9	TRBJ2-3
CASSSVQGTRSPLHF	TRBV7-2	TRBJ1-6
CASTSEVEVYEQYF	TRBV6-6	TRBJ2-7
CASSTNHQGGQPQHF	TRBV19	TRBJ1-5
CASSKEVSTPQHF	TRBV19	TRBJ1-5
CASSLRTGQETQYF	TRBV27	TRBJ2-5
CASSRVNTEAFF	TRBV28	TRBJ1-1
CASSEDIGARYTF	TRBV6-1	TRBJ1-2
CASSVGPRPRSYGYTF	TRBV9	TRBJ1-2
CATSEGVSEQFF	TRBV24-1	TRBJ2-1
CSAQHENTEAFF	TRBV20-1	TRBJ1-1
CASSSNSNEQYF	TRBV6-5	TRBJ2-7
CASSTTGQGWGEQYF	TRBV7-2	TRBJ2-7
CASSQEGGAGETQYF	TRBV13	TRBJ2-5
CAITPGTSGMDEQYF	TRBV10-3	TRBJ2-7
CASSPGEGAYGYTF	TRBV18	TRBJ1-2
CASSFSGTTGETQYF	TRBV27	TRBJ2-5
CATSDFTGLSYTF	TRBV24-1	TRBJ1-2
CASRTGAAHSPLHF	TRBV28	TRBJ1-6
CASSPAPDLYEQYF	TRBV5-4	TRBJ2-7
CASSLEEDLNTEAFF	TRBV5-1	TRBJ1-1
CSAGTSGSQETQYF	TRBV20-1	TRBJ2-5
CSARDHRGGYGYTF	TRBV20-1	TRBJ1-2
CASSLSRGDQPQHF	TRBV7-2	TRBJ1-5
CASRRTTNYGYTF	TRBV19	TRBJ1-2
CASRGTGTTFYNEQFF	TRBV12-3/TRBV12-4	TRBJ2-1
CASSLDGAGGPREQFF	TRBV5-4	TRBJ2-1
CASSTTLSGANVLTF	TRBV2	TRBJ2-6
CASSRSTGGEYTDTQYF	TRBV27	TRBJ2-3
CSVKGSLNTEAFF	TRBV29-1	TRBJ1-1
CASSVESWASPLHF	TRBV9	TRBJ1-6
CASEDRDHGYTF	TRBV28	TRBJ1-2
CATSTMGLAGMYEQYF	TRBV15	TRBJ2-7
CAITLGQYYGYTF	TRBV10-3	TRBJ1-2
CASGLAPDTEAFF	TRBV12-5	TRBJ1-1
CASSYSGLRNGYTF	TRBV6-6	TRBJ1-2
CASSHNLDSYGYTF	TRBV7-9	TRBJ1-2
CASSLFLIARGRSNQPQHF	TRBV28	TRBJ1-5
CSVVGEGGKETEAFF	TRBV29-1	TRBJ1-1
CASTLTWTGAYGYTF	TRBV2	TRBJ1-2
CATFRRINQPQHF	TRBV28	TRBJ1-5
CASSGSLPRDEQFF	TRBV12-3/TRBV12-4	TRBJ2-1
CASSVGGAGGTPAEQFF	TRBV9	TRBJ2-1
CASSIRDQPQHF	TRBV12-3/TRBV12-4	TRBJ1-5
CASSRRTEAYNEQFF	TRBV18	TRBJ2-1